This T cell receptor beta chain was captured by sequencing in a study of cytomegalovirus exposure and HLA in healthy donors. Comments on this clone: Antigen: not known.

Generated by immunoSEQ multiplex PCR, the TCRdb table keeps only in-frame clones and is missing some. The sample has about 200,000 clones; roughly 84% are singletons. Germline CDR1 reads SGHTS; CDR2 reads YDEGEE. This CDR3 has 14 residues. Trimming cost V 0 bases and J 6 bases, with 10 bases left between them. Study-wide findings and caveats: Reports indicated that the classifier achieved high specificity and sensitivity in diagnosing cytomegalovirus status. Rarity held for most TCR sequences, but there were some public TCRs that occurred in many donors. In the 90 to 150 validation repertoires, about 94% of cluster scores exceeded 0, per a later analysis.

The specimen sequenced was PBMCs. The chain employs TRBV5-8 and TRBJ1-5; D possibly corresponds to TRBD1 (5 bases). The source of this sequence is a woman younger than 45 in good health and CMV-seropositive. The CDR3 reads CASSLGQSSQPQHF. The DNA for the CDR3 is TGTGCCAGCAGCTTGGGACAGTCGAGTCAGCCCCAGCATTTT. The full variable domain, with the rest looked up from reference TRBV5-8 and TRBJ1-5, is EAGVTQSPTHLIKTRGQQATLRCSPISGHTSVYWYQQALGLGLQFLLWYDEGEERNRGNFPPRFSGRQFPNYSSELNVNALELEDSALYLCASSLGQSSQPQHFGDGTRLSIL.